The TCR beta chain under discussion was sequenced for a study of blood T cells in healthy people across ages. Study-wide points: Across samples, TCR beta diversity tracked strongly with naive T cell percentage. Per million T cells, TCR beta diversity dropped about linearly as age rose.

PBMCs, at least 6 million per sample, were isolated. V was cut by 1 base and J by 2 bases, with 11 bases left in between. Per the germline V gene, CDR1 is MNHEY and CDR2 is SVGEGT. The CDR3 has 15 residues. About this clonotype itself: Its antigen is currently unknown.

A J-beta primer mix and a sample-barcoded 5' primer were used in a second PCR of roughly 6 to 11 cycles. The template-switch adaptor, which had 12 random nucleotides, put a tag on each cDNA molecule. TCRdb reanalysed the 5' RACE reads using MiXCR and keeps one entry per CDR3 protein. There are 650,000 to 900,000 distinct CDR3 sequences in the sample; roughly 60% occur only once, and roughly a quarter lies in the top ten. The chain recombines TRBV6-2 or TRBV6-3 with TRBJ2-5; D is unresolved. The specimen sequenced was blood. The TCR sequence derives from a young man in good health. Here the CDR3 reads CASSYFAVGQETQYF. The CDR3 DNA reads TGTGCCAGCAGTTACTTCGCAGTTGGTCAAGAGACCCAGTACTTC.